The sequence of this T cell receptor beta chain was determined in a study of blood T cell repertoires in COVID-19. Study overall: There were acute and convalescent COVID-19 samples, and they came from the United States, Italy and Spain. T cells, B-cell-depleted T cells, or PBMCs provided the cDNA or gDNA that served as material.

The germline V and J ends were trimmed by 0 bases and 5 bases, with 9 bases remaining between them. The CDR3 length is 14 residues. Looked up from germline, CDR1 is SGHRS and CDR2 is YFSETQ. Profiling relied on immunoSEQ multiplex PCR, and the TCRdb table lists in-frame clones only, not all of them. The sample consists of 70,000 or so clones, about nine tenths of them appearing once. V gene TRBV5-1 combines with J gene TRBJ2-1; D uncertain. The origin of this receptor is a woman aged 18-35 years with acute or convalescent COVID-19. The specimen sequenced was peripheral blood. The CDR3 DNA is TGCGCCAGCAGCTTGGAGCGTCAGAACAATGAGCAGTTCTTC. It translates to CASSLERQNNEQFF.